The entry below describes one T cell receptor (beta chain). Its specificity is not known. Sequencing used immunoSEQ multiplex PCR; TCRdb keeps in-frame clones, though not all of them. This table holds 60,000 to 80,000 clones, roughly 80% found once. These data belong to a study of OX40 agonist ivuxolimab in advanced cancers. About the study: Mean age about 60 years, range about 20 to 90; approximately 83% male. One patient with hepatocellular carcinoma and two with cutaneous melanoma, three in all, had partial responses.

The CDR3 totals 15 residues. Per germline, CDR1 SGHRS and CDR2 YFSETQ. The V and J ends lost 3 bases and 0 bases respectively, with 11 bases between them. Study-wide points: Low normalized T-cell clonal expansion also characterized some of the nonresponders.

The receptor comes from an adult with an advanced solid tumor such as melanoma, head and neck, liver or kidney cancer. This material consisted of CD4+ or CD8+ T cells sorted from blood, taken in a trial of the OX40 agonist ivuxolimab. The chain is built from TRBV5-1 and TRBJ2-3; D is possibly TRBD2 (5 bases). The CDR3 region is CASSSVGISTDTQYF. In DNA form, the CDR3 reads TGCGCCAGCAGCTCGGTCGGGATCAGCACAGATACGCAGTATTTT.